This is a list of T cell receptor beta chains from one sample in a study of blood T cell repertoires in COVID-19. The assay was immunoSEQ multiplex PCR, and TCRdb's table has in-frame clones only and misses some. The sample carries 150,000 to 200,000 clones, 85% to 90% recorded once. Input material: peripheral blood. The receptors shown here come from a woman younger than 35 who had recovered from COVID-19. Both conserved end residues are part of each CDR3. D genes are given only for firm matches. Clone size is given for some rows only: seen once, a few or many times, or a class if the clone is expanded.

j_call	v_call	d_call	clone_size	cdr3_nt	cdr3_aa
TRBJ2-2	TRBV7-8	-	once	TGTGCCAGCGGACGGGAGCTAGGGGCCGGGGAGCTGTTTTTT	CASGRELGAGELFF
TRBJ2-3	TRBV19	TRBD1	few	TGTGCCAGTAAGAGGACAGGGGGCACAGATACGCAGTATTTT	CASKRTGGTDTQYF
TRBJ1-1	TRBV19	-	-	TGTGCCAGTAGTACAGGGAGGCACACTGAAGCTTTCTTT	CASSTGRHTEAFF
TRBJ1-2	TRBV7-9	TRBD1	-	TGTGCCAGCAGCTTACGGCAGGGGGCTGAAGTAGAGGGCTACACCTTC	CASSLRQGAEVEGYTF
TRBJ1-4	TRBV28	-	-	TGTGCCAGCGGGGAGATCGAAAAACTGTTTTTT	CASGEIEKLFF
TRBJ1-5	TRBV19	-	-	TGTGCCAGTAATCCCCCCTACCAGCCCCAGCATTTT	CASNPPYQPQHF
TRBJ1-4	TRBV10-1	TRBD1	once	TGCGCCAGCAGTGAGTTCGGGACAGGGGCGGGGGTAACTAATGAAAAACTGTTTTTT	CASSEFGTGAGVTNEKLFF
TRBJ2-3	TRBV29-1	-	-	TGCAGCGTTGAGGAGGGCACAGATACGCAGTATTTT	CSVEEGTDTQYF
TRBJ2-1	TRBV18	TRBD2	few	TGTGCCAGCTCATCAGGACTAGCGGGGACCTACAATGAGCAGTTCTTC	CASSSGLAGTYNEQFF
TRBJ1-5	TRBV11-2	-	-	TGTGCCAGCAGCTTGTCAGGGCAGCCCCAGCATTTT	CASSLSGQPQHF
TRBJ2-1	TRBV7-6	-	-	TGTGCCAGCAGCTTAATCGGGGGAGATTACAATGAGCAGTTCTTC	CASSLIGGDYNEQFF
TRBJ1-2	TRBV4-3	-	-	TGCGCCAGCAGCCAAGGGGGCGGCTATGGCTACACCTTC	CASSQGGGYGYTF
TRBJ2-1	TRBV24-1	TRBD1	-	TGTGCCACCAGTGAGCTCGGGACAGCATCCTACAATGAGCAGTTCTTC	CATSELGTASYNEQFF
TRBJ1-5	TRBV2	-	-	TGTGCCAGCAGTGAAAAACAGAATCAGCCCCAGCATTTT	CASSEKQNQPQHF
TRBJ2-5	TRBV5-1	TRBD2	-	TGCGCCAGCAGCTTTGTCACTAGCGGGGGGCGAGAGACCCAGTACTTC	CASSFVTSGGRETQYF
TRBJ1-2	TRBV4-3	-	-	TGCGCCAGCAGCCAAGAAGTACGAGTCTATGGCTACACCTTC	CASSQEVRVYGYTF
TRBJ1-3	TRBV4-3	-	few	TGCGCCAGCAGCCCACATACCGGGGGCTCTGGAAACACCATATATTTT	CASSPHTGGSGNTIYF
TRBJ2-1	TRBV29-1	TRBD1	once	TGCAGCGTCTTTATTTTGGACAGGTACGAGCAGTTCTTC	CSVFILDRYEQFF
TRBJ2-1	TRBV4-1	-	-	TGCGCCAGCAGCACATACAATGAGCAGTTCTTC	CASSTYNEQFF
TRBJ1-6	TRBV30	TRBD1	-	TGTGCCTGGAGTGTAACAGGGGGCAGAGGAAATTCACCCCTCCACTTT	CAWSVTGGRGNSPLHF
TRBJ2-6	TRBV28	-	once	TGTGCCAGCATTCGGGGAGGTACTTCCTCTGGGGCCAACGTCCTGACTTTC	CASIRGGTSSGANVLTF
TRBJ2-5	TRBV5-6	TRBD2	-	TGTGCCAGCAGCTTGTCCGGCGGGAGCCTTAGGGAGACCCAGTACTTC	CASSLSGGSLRETQYF
TRBJ1-1	TRBV14	-	-	TGTGCCAGCAGCCAAGATTATAGGGGTACTGAAGCTTTCTTT	CASSQDYRGTEAFF
TRBJ2-2	TRBV6-4	-	-	TGTGCCAGCAGTATAGGGGGAACCGGGGAGCTGTTTTTT	CASSIGGTGELFF
TRBJ2-1	TRBV28	TRBD1	-	TGTGCCAGCAGCCAACAGGGGGCGGTGGATGAGCAGTTCTTC	CASSQQGAVDEQFF
TRBJ1-2	TRBV18	-	-	TGTGCCAGCTCACCACTCGCAGGGCAATATGGCTACACCTTC	CASSPLAGQYGYTF
TRBJ1-1	TRBV18	-	-	TGTGCCAGCTCACCACGGGGCGGGGACACTGAAGCTTTCTTT	CASSPRGGDTEAFF
TRBJ1-2	TRBV7-2	-	-	TGTGCCAGCAGCTCTCAACAGGGTCATGGGTATGGCTACACCTTC	CASSSQQGHGYGYTF
TRBJ1-1	TRBV12-3/TRBV12-4	-	-	TGTGCCAGCAGTTTCGGTTCAGAAGCTTTCTTT	CASSFGSEAFF
TRBJ2-1	TRBV7-2	-	-	TGTGCCAGCAGCTACTTTATTAGCGACTTCGGTGAGCAGTTCTTC	CASSYFISDFGEQFF
TRBJ2-3	TRBV5-1	TRBD2	-	TGCGCCAGCACCGCCGGGTGGCGGGGGACCTCCACAGATACGCAGTATTTT	CASTAGWRGTSTDTQYF
TRBJ1-6	TRBV6-2/TRBV6-3	TRBD1	-	TGTGCCAGCAGTTACCGATACAGGGGGCTACGGTCACCCCTCCACTTT	CASSYRYRGLRSPLHF
TRBJ2-5	TRBV7-2	TRBD2	-	TGTGCCAGCAGCATAGGACTAGCCCGAGAGACCCAGTACTTC	CASSIGLARETQYF
TRBJ1-2	TRBV6-6	-	few	TGTGCCAGCAGTGGGGGGGTAAGCTATGGCTACACCTTC	CASSGGVSYGYTF
TRBJ1-6	TRBV5-4	TRBD1	-	TGTGCCAGCAGGGACAGGGAGACAGTTTATAATTCACCCCTCCACTTT	CASRDRETVYNSPLHF
TRBJ2-4	TRBV5-6	TRBD1	-	TGTGCCAGCAGCTTGGCCCCTACAGGGGCCATTCAGTACTTC	CASSLAPTGAIQYF
TRBJ2-1	TRBV7-2	-	-	TGTGCCAGCAGCTTAGGTTTAGGACTAAGTACAATGAATGAGCAGTTCTTC	CASSLGLGLSTMNEQFF
TRBJ2-5	TRBV7-9	-	-	TGTGCCAGCAGCCTGAGGGGGGGGGAGGAGACCCAGTACTTC	CASSLRGGEETQYF
TRBJ1-4	TRBV7-8	TRBD1	-	TGTGCCAGCAGCCCCACCAGGGGGCCAGAGAATGAAAAACTGTTTTTT	CASSPTRGPENEKLFF
TRBJ1-2	TRBV15	-	few	TGTGCCACCAGCAGAGGGGAAGGGGGTGGCTACACCTTC	CATSRGEGGGYTF
TRBJ1-1	TRBV18	-	-	TGTGCCAGCTCACCAAATGAGGGAGTGGGAACTGAAGCTTTCTTT	CASSPNEGVGTEAFF
TRBJ1-2	TRBV7-2	-	-	TGTGCCAGCAGCTTAAAGGGAGGCTATGGCTACACCTTC	CASSLKGGYGYTF
TRBJ1-3	TRBV7-9	-	-	TGTGCCAGCAGCTTCCAGGGCAGGAACACCATATATTTT	CASSFQGRNTIYF
TRBJ2-7	TRBV4-3	TRBD2	-	TGCGCCAGCAGCCAAGCGGCGGGGGTACAATACGAGCAGTACTTC	CASSQAAGVQYEQYF
TRBJ1-2	TRBV5-6	-	once	TGTGCCAGCAGCTCGCCAGACTCCTATGGCTACACCTTC	CASSSPDSYGYTF
TRBJ1-2	TRBV19	TRBD1	-	TGTGCCAGTAGTTCTACAGGGGGCGGCTATGGCTACACCTTC	CASSSTGGGYGYTF
TRBJ2-7	TRBV7-8	TRBD1	-	TGTGCCAGCAGCTTAGCCCTCGGACAGGCCCCCTACGAGCAGTACTTC	CASSLALGQAPYEQYF
TRBJ2-2	TRBV7-2	TRBD1	-	TGTGCCAGCAGCTCCTACAGGGGGGCGAACACCGGGGAGCTGTTTTTT	CASSSYRGANTGELFF
TRBJ1-2	TRBV20-1	-	-	TGCAGTGGTCGTCGGAACTATGGCTACACCTTC	CSGRRNYGYTF
TRBJ2-3	TRBV6-6	-	once	TGTGCCAGCAGTTCAGGGGTTATTTTGACAGATACGCAGTATTTT	CASSSGVILTDTQYF
TRBJ2-5	TRBV7-9	TRBD1	-	TGTGCCAGCAGCTTAGGATACGACAGGGGCAGCGAGACCCAGTACTTC	CASSLGYDRGSETQYF
TRBJ1-2	TRBV4-1	TRBD1	-	TGCGCCAGCAGCCACAAGTCCACCGACAGGGGCCACTATGGCTACACCTTC	CASSHKSTDRGHYGYTF
TRBJ2-1	TRBV7-2	TRBD2	-	TGTGCCAGCAGCTTAGCTTTCGGGGGGGTGTACAATGAGCAGTTCTTC	CASSLAFGGVYNEQFF
TRBJ1-2	TRBV27	-	once	TGTGCCAGCAGTCCAGGGGACTATGGCTACACCTTC	CASSPGDYGYTF
TRBJ1-1	TRBV7-2	TRBD1	-	TGTGCCAGCAGCTTAGTAGGTAGGGGGCGTACTGAAGCTTTCTTT	CASSLVGRGRTEAFF
TRBJ2-1	TRBV3-1/TRBV3-2	TRBD2	-	TGTGCCAGCAGCCCGGGGGGGCGGGCGAGGAATGAGCAGTTCTTC	CASSPGGRARNEQFF
TRBJ2-3	TRBV24-1	TRBD2	-	TGTGCCACCAGTGTCCGGCTAGCGGGGGGATTGACAGATACGCAGTATTTT	CATSVRLAGGLTDTQYF